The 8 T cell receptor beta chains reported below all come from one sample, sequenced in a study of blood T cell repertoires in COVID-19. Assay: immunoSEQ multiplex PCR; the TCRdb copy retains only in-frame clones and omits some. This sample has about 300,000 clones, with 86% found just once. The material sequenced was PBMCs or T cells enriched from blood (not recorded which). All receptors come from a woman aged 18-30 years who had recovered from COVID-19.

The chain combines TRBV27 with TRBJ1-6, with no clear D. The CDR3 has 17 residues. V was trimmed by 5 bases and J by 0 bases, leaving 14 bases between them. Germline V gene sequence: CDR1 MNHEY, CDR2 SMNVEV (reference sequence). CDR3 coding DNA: TGTGCCAGCAGTCCCACTCCCCCGAGCTCCTATAATTCACCCCTCCACTTT. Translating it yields CASSPTPPSSYNSPLHF.

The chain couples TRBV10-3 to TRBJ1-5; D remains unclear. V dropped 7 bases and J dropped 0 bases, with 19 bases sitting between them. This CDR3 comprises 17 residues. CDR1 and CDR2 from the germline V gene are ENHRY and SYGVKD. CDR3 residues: CAIINRWRVHSNQPQHF. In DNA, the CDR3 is TGTGCCATCATCAATCGGTGGAGGGTTCATAGCAATCAGCCCCAGCATTTT.

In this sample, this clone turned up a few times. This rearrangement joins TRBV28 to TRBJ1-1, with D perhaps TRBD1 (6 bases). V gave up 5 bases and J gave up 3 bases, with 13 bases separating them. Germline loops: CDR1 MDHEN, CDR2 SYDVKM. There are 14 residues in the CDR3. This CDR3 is CASSPQGRDTEAFF. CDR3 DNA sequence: TGTGCCAGCAGTCCCCAGGGGAGAGACACTGAAGCTTTCTTT.

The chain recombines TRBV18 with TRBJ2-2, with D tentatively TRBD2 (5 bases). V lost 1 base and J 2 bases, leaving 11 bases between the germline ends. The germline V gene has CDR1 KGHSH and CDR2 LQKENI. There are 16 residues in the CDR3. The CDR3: CASSPQGAENTGELFF. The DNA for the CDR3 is TGTGCCAGCTCACCACAGGGAGCGGAAAACACCGGGGAGCTGTTTTTT.

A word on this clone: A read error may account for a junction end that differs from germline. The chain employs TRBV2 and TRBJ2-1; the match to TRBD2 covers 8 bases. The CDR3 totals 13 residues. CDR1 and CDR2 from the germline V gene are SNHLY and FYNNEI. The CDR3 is CASRGEGTSLSIF. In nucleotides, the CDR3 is TGTGCCAGCAGGGGGGAGGGGACTAGTCTTAGTATCTTC.

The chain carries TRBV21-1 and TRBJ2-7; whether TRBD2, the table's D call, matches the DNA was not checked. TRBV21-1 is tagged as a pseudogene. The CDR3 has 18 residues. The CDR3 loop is CASSPPLTSGFSSYEQYF. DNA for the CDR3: TGTGCCAGCAGCCCCCCCTTGACTAGCGGGTTCAGCTCCTACGAGCAGTACTTC.

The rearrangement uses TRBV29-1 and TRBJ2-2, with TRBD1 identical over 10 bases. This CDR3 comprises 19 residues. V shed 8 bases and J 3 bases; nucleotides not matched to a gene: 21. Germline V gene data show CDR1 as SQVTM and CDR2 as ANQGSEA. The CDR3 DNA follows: TGCAGCTCGTTGTGCCCTAAGACAGGGGGCTTCTCCTACACCGGGGAGCTGTTTTTT. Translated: CSSLCPKTGGFSYTGELFF.

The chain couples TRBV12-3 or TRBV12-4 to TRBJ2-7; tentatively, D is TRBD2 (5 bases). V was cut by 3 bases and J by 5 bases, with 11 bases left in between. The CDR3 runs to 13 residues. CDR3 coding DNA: TGTGCCAGCAGTTTTATGGGGAGCAACGAGCAGTACTTC. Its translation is CASSFMGSNEQYF.